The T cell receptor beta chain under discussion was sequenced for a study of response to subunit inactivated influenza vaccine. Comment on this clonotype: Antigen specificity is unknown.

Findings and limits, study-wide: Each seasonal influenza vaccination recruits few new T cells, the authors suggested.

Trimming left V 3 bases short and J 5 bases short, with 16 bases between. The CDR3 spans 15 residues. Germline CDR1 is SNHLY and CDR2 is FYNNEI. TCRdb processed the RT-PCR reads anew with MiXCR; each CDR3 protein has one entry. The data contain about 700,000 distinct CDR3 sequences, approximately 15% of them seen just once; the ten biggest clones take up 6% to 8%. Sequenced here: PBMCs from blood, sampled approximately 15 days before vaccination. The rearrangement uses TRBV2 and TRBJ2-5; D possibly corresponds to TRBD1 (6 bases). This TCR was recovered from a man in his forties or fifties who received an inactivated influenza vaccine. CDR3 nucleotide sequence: TGTGCCAGCAGTGATCAGGGGTTTATGACGGAGACCCAGTACTTC. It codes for CASSDQGFMTETQYF.